This is a list of T cell receptor beta chains from one sample in a study of beta chain features in type 1 diabetes. Profiled with immunoSEQ multiplex PCR; TCRdb holds only in-frame clones, not every one. The repertoire holds 250,000 to 350,000 clones, with 11% to 15% as singletons. Sequenced: central memory CD4+ T cells from blood. Source of these receptors: a young man in good health. Each CDR3 is given without its conserved first and last residue. The order of the fields is J gene, D gene, V gene, CDR3 protein. A D gene is named only where the DNA matches it firmly.

j_call: TRBJ2-1
d_call: TRBD2
v_call: TRBV7-2
cdr3_aa: ASSSPGLAGSQF

j_call: TRBJ2-3
d_call: -
v_call: TRBV7-2
cdr3_aa: ASKLGAGATDTQY

j_call: TRBJ2-2
d_call: -
v_call: TRBV1
cdr3_aa: TSSLRSVQREVGELF

j_call: TRBJ2-1
d_call: -
v_call: TRBV7-4
cdr3_aa: ASSLGLESSYNEQF

j_call: TRBJ2-5
d_call: -
v_call: TRBV7-2
cdr3_aa: ASSFYGSQETQY

j_call: TRBJ1-2
d_call: -
v_call: TRBV7-7
cdr3_aa: ASSLVGSGYGYT

j_call: TRBJ2-5
d_call: -
v_call: TRBV5-6
cdr3_aa: ASSLGEGGTQY

j_call: TRBJ2-1
d_call: TRBD2
v_call: TRBV18
cdr3_aa: ASSPVREGTKQF

j_call: TRBJ2-7
d_call: -
v_call: TRBV20-1
cdr3_aa: SARLEPEQY

j_call: TRBJ1-2
d_call: -
v_call: TRBV6-5
cdr3_aa: ASRQGGTNYGYT

j_call: TRBJ1-1
d_call: -
v_call: TRBV5-6
cdr3_aa: ASGRFGTEAF

j_call: TRBJ2-6
d_call: -
v_call: TRBV9
cdr3_aa: ASSGDSRVLT

j_call: TRBJ1-5
d_call: TRBD1
v_call: TRBV6-1
cdr3_aa: ASSEGDRGRGGNQPQH

j_call: TRBJ1-6
d_call: -
v_call: TRBV6-5
cdr3_aa: ASSPPDTLH

j_call: TRBJ2-4
d_call: -
v_call: TRBV5-4
cdr3_aa: ASSQDPGQGLLQY

j_call: TRBJ1-1
d_call: -
v_call: TRBV2
cdr3_aa: ASNPNMGTEAF

j_call: TRBJ2-3
d_call: TRBD2
v_call: TRBV19
cdr3_aa: ASSSLSTSGRRDTQY

j_call: TRBJ1-4
d_call: -
v_call: TRBV6-5
cdr3_aa: ASTRSTNEKLF

j_call: TRBJ2-7
d_call: -
v_call: TRBV23-1
cdr3_aa: ASAPSRQSSYEQY

j_call: TRBJ2-1
d_call: TRBD2
v_call: TRBV7-2
cdr3_aa: ASSLDSSGPYNEQF

j_call: TRBJ1-3
d_call: TRBD1
v_call: TRBV7-8
cdr3_aa: ASSLGYRGTGNTIY

j_call: TRBJ2-3
d_call: TRBD2
v_call: TRBV7-9
cdr3_aa: ASSLTSGSVDTQY

j_call: TRBJ2-5
d_call: TRBD2
v_call: TRBV7-6
cdr3_aa: ASSRGLESETQY

j_call: TRBJ2-1
d_call: TRBD2
v_call: TRBV27
cdr3_aa: ASSLFGGRENNEQF

j_call: TRBJ2-5
d_call: -
v_call: TRBV6-5
cdr3_aa: ASSSRVGSQETQY

j_call: TRBJ2-5
d_call: TRBD1
v_call: TRBV6-1
cdr3_aa: ASSPGQVPETQY

j_call: TRBJ1-2
d_call: -
v_call: TRBV28
cdr3_aa: ASSPQSGTFYGYT

j_call: TRBJ1-1
d_call: -
v_call: TRBV4-3
cdr3_aa: ASSQENRKLTEAF

j_call: TRBJ2-7
d_call: -
v_call: TRBV9
cdr3_aa: ASSVVNEQY

j_call: TRBJ2-5
d_call: TRBD1
v_call: TRBV11-1
cdr3_aa: ASSLTGVGETQY

j_call: TRBJ2-1
d_call: -
v_call: TRBV5-1
cdr3_aa: ASSFSSREQF

j_call: TRBJ1-4
d_call: -
v_call: TRBV2
cdr3_aa: ASSRSSTNEKLF

j_call: TRBJ1-2
d_call: -
v_call: TRBV5-4
cdr3_aa: ATHQTANYGYT

j_call: TRBJ1-5
d_call: -
v_call: TRBV18
cdr3_aa: ASSPMAGGDQPQH

j_call: TRBJ2-2
d_call: TRBD1
v_call: TRBV6-5
cdr3_aa: ASSVGQGPGELF